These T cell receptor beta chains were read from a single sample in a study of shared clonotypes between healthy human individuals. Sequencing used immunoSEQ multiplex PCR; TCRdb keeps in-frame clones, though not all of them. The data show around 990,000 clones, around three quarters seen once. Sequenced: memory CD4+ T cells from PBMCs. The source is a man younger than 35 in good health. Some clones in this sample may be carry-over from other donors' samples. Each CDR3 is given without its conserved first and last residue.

ASSLAPHRILYTGELF,TRBV7-9
ASRGVSTDTQY,TRBV19
ASSSDSGRMTDTQY,TRBV19
ASSHGTSDSYEQY,TRBV4-2
ASSLAGGTDTQY,TRBV7-9
SASAPDTQY,TRBV20-1
ASSSRGASKNTEAF,TRBV5-6
ASSPGRGETQY,TRBV7-2
ASAGLEVGRV,TRBV28
AAAGLRGNTEAF,TRBV10-3
ASSQSKRSISNQPQH,TRBV23-1
ASSYGALRVTDTQY,TRBV5-6
ASSLVAGVTGELF,TRBV7-2
ASSDKKASGNEQF,TRBV6-5
ASSLIETGAEGYT,TRBV27
SAGIPGRLA,TRBV20-1
ASSLARQSSYEQY,TRBV7-6
ASRSDRGTYEQY,TRBV28